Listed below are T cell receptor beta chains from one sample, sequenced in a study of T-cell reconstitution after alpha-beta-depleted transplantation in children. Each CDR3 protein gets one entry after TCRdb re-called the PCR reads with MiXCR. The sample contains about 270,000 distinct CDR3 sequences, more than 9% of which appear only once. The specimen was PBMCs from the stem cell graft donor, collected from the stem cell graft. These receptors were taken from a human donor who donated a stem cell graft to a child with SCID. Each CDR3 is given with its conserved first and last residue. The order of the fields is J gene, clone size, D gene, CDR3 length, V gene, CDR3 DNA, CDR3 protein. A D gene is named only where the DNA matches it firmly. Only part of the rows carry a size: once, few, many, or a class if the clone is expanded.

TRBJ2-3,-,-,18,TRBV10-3,TGTGCCATCAGTGAGTCGATCTCACCGGGACTCAGCACAGATACGCAGTATTTT,CAISESISPGLSTDTQYF
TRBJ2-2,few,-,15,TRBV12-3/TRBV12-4,TGTGCCAGCAGAGTACAGGGAATAAAGACCGGGGAGCTGTTTTTT,CASRVQGIKTGELFF
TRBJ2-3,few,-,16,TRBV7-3,TGTGCCAGCAGTCTAGGGGGGAGACAGGCTAAAGATACGCAGTATTTT,CASSLGGRQAKDTQYF
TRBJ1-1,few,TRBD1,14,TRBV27,TGTGCCAGCAGTACCATAGGGGGCGCGTCCACTTCTTTCTTT,CASSTIGGASTSFF
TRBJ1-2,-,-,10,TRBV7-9,TGTGCCAGCAGCAGATGGACGGCCGCCTTC,CASSRWTAAF
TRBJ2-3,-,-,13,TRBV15,TGTGCCACCCAGGTTCCCGGGACAGATACGCAGTATTTT,CATQVPGTDTQYF
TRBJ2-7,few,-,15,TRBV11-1,TGTGCCAGCAGCTTACGTGAGGGTAATTGGGACGAGCAGTACTTC,CASSLREGNWDEQYF
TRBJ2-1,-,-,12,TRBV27,TGTGCCAGCGGTTACCTTAGGGATGAGCAGTTCTTC,CASGYLRDEQFF
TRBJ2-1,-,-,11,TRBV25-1,TGTGCCAGCAGTGAAGGAAATGAGCAGTTCTTC,CASSEGNEQFF
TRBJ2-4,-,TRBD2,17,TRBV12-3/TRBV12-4,TGTGCCAGCAGTGACTACCCTAGCGGGGGAGCCAAAAACATTCAGTACTTC,CASSDYPSGGAKNIQYF
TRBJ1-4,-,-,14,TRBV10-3,TGTGCCAGTAGCGCGGGAGCAACTAATGAAAAACTGTTTTTT,CASSAGATNEKLFF
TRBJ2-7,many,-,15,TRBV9,TGTGCCAGCAGCGATAGACCGACTCCTCCCTACGAGCAGTACTTC,CASSDRPTPPYEQYF
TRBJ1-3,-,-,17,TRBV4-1,TGCGCCAGCAGCCAAGATGTGGGCCCCATAGGGGGAAACACCATATATTTT,CASSQDVGPIGGNTIYF
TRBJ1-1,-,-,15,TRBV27,TGTGCCAGCAGTCCAGGGGCAGGGCCAAACACTGAAGCTTTCTTT,CASSPGAGPNTEAFF
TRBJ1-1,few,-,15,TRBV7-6,TGTGCCCAGAACCGGGCCCCAGGAATGAACACTGAAGCTTTCTTT,CAQNRAPGMNTEAFF
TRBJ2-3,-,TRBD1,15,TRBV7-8,TGTGCCAGCAGCCATGGGACAGGGGGCCCAGATACGCAGTATTTT,CASSHGTGGPDTQYF
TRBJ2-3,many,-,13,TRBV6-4,TGTGCCAGCAGCCACACGGGGTACGATACGCAGTATTTT,CASSHTGYDTQYF
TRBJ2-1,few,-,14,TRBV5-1,TGCGCCAGCAGCTTGCTCCGACTTGACAATGAGCAGTTCTTC,CASSLLRLDNEQFF
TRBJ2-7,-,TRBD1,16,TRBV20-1,TGCAGTGCTATACGGACAGGGGGCACTCGGTTCTACGAGCAGTACTTC,CSAIRTGGTRFYEQYF
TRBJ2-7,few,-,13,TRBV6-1,TGTGCCAGCAGTGAAGCGTACTACTACGAGCAGTACTTC,CASSEAYYYEQYF
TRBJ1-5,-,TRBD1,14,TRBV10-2,TGCGCCACCACGGGACAGCCAATCAATCAGCCCCAGCATTTT,CATTGQPINQPQHF
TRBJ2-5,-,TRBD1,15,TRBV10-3,TGTGCCATCAGTGAGGGGACAGGAACCCAAGAGACCCAGTACTTC,CAISEGTGTQETQYF
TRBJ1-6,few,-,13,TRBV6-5,TGTGCCAGCAGTTACCAGGGAAGTTCACCCCTCCACTTT,CASSYQGSSPLHF
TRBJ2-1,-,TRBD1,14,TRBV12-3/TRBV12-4,TGTGCCAGCAGTTTTGGGACAGGTTCCGATGAGCAGTTCTTC,CASSFGTGSDEQFF
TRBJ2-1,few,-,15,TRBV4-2,TGTGCCAGCAGCCAAGATCCCCCCTCCTACAATGAGCAGTTCTTC,CASSQDPPSYNEQFF
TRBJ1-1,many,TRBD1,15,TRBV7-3,TGTGCCAGCAGCTTAACGTGGACAGGGGGCTCTGAAGCTTTCTTT,CASSLTWTGGSEAFF
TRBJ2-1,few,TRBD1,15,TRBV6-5,TGTGCCAGCAGTTACGGCGGGACAGGAGACAATGAGCAGTTCTTC,CASSYGGTGDNEQFF
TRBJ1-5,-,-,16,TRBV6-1,TGTGCCAGCAGTCCCGCCCGGACGGGGAGCAATCAGCCCCAGCATTTT,CASSPARTGSNQPQHF
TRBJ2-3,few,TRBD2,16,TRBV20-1,TGCAGTGCTAGATCAAAACTAGCGGGGTTGGGAGATACGCAGTATTTT,CSARSKLAGLGDTQYF
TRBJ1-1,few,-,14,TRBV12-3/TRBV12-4,TGTGCCAGCAGTTATCAAAATATGAACACTGAAGCTTTCTTT,CASSYQNMNTEAFF
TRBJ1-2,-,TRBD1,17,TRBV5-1,TGCGCCAGCAGCTTCCGGGACAGGGGGCTGTCTAACTATGGCTACACCTTC,CASSFRDRGLSNYGYTF
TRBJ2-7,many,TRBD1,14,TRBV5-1,TGCGCCAGCAGCCACGGGACAGGGACCTACGAGCAGTACTTC,CASSHGTGTYEQYF
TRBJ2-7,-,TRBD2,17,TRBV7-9,TGTGCCAGCAGCTTAGGACTAGCGGGGGGGTTCTCCTACGAGCAGTACTTC,CASSLGLAGGFSYEQYF
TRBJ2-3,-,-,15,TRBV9,TGTGCCAGCAGCGTCCCTCTAGAAGGATCAGATACGCAGTATTTT,CASSVPLEGSDTQYF
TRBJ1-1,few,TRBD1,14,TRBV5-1,TGCGCCAGCAGCGGGACAGGGTTTGGCACTGAAGCTTTCTTT,CASSGTGFGTEAFF
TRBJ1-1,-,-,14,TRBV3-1,TGTGCCAGCAGCCAAGATCACGGGAACACTGAAGCTTTCTTT,CASSQDHGNTEAFF
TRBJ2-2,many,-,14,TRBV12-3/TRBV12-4,TGTGCCAGCAAGGCGGGACAGAACACCGGGGAGCTGTTTTTT,CASKAGQNTGELFF
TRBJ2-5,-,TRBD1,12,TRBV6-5,TGTGCCAGCAGTTACTCGGGGACAGGGTTGTACTTC,CASSYSGTGLYF
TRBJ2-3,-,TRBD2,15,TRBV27,TGTGCCAGCCGACAGACTAGCGGGGGAACAGATACGCAGTATTTT,CASRQTSGGTDTQYF
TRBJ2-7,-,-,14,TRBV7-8,TGTGCCAGCAGCTTAGTCGGCAGCGCCTACGAGCAGTACTTC,CASSLVGSAYEQYF
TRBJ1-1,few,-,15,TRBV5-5,TGTGCCAGCAGCTTGATCGGGGCAGGGAACACTGAAGCTTTCTTT,CASSLIGAGNTEAFF
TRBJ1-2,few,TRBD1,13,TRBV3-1,TGTGCCAGCAGCCAAGCAGGGGGGAATGGCTACACCTTC,CASSQAGGNGYTF
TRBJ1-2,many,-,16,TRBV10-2,TGCGCCAGCAGTGAGTCGAGGGGGACGGTAACCTCTGGCTACACCTTC,CASSESRGTVTSGYTF
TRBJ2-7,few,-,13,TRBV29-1,TGCAGCGTTGATGGGCAGCAAGCCTACGAGCAGTACTTC,CSVDGQQAYEQYF
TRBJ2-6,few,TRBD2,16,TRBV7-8,TGTGCCAGCAGCTTTAGCGGGGCCTCTGGGGCCAACGTCCTGACTTTC,CASSFSGASGANVLTF
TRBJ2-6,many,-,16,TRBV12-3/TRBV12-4,TGTGCCAGCAGTTACGAGATATTCTCTGGGGCCAACGTCCTGACTTTC,CASSYEIFSGANVLTF
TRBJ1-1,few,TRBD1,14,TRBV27,TGTGCCAGCACCCTACAGGGGGAGAACACTGAAGCTTTCTTT,CASTLQGENTEAFF
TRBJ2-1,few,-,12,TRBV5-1,TGCGCCAGCAGGGGGGCGGGGAATGAGCAGTTCTTC,CASRGAGNEQFF
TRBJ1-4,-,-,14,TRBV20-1,TGCAGTGCCAGGTCAGGGGCAACTAATGAAAAACTGTTTTTT,CSARSGATNEKLFF
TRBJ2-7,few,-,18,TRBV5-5,TGTGCCAGCAGCTTGGTGGGGGGCCGACCAATTTTGGGCAACGAGCAGTACTTC,CASSLVGGRPILGNEQYF
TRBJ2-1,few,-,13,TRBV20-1,TGCAGTGTCGGGTCTAGAGTCTACAATGAGCAGTTCTTC,CSVGSRVYNEQFF